The 28 T cell receptor beta chains presented below share a single source sample, sequenced in a study of regulatory T cells in long-lasting Graves disease. Sequencing libraries for TCR beta were prepared with iRepertoire HTBI primers and Arm-PCR of CDR3 regions. TCRdb redid the calling of the multiplex PCR reads with MiXCR, one entry per CDR3 protein. In the table there are some 340,000 distinct CDR3 sequences, approximately 12% of which are singletons. Indicated time point: newly diagnosed GD, antithyroid drugs for less than 3 months. Researchers made the TCR library from RNA that was extracted from PBMCs. A further study also used this sample, focusing on T cells in Graves' hyperthyroidism and ophthalmopathy.

The sequenced sample was peripheral blood mononuclear cells (PBMCs), obtained at new diagnosis, from a patient treated with antithyroid drugs. These receptor sequences come from a woman younger than 35 with Graves disease.

In this sample, this clonotype turned up many times. The chain has TRBV25-1 and TRBJ1-3, with TRBD1 matching 11 bases. CDR1 is MGHDK, CDR2 SYGVNS, per germline. Germline trimming cut 3 bases from V and 4 bases from J; bases unmatched to any gene: 5. The CDR3 is made up of 16 amino acids. CDR3 sequence (DNA): TGTGCCAGCAGTGACGAGGACAGGGGGCCCGGAAACACCATATATTTT. It is translated as CASSDEDRGPGNTIYF. Full variable domain (rest looked up from reference TRBV25-1 and TRBJ1-3): EADIYQTPRYLVIGTGKKITLECSQTMGHDKMYWYQQDPGMELHLIHYSYGVNSTEKGDLSSESTVSRIRTEHFPLTLESARPSHTSQYLCASSDEDRGPGNTIYFGEGSWLTVV.

This clonotype has more than one count but fewer than ten. It is likely a read error, because the conserved phenylalanine at the end of the CDR3 is missing. Because the CDR3's place on the DNA is in doubt, the DNA is left out and the CDR3 is given as listed by TCRdb. The chain recombines TRBV10-3 with TRBJ2-7; the listed D gene, TRBD2, was not tested against the DNA. The CDR3 length equals 13 residues, ends included. Germline V gene data show CDR1 as ENHRY and CDR2 as SYGVKD. The CDR3 is CAISETREGLRTY.

Many counts were recorded for this clonotype. The CDR3 DNA is TGTGCCAGCAGTTACTCCGGCGATCCCATGTCCTACAATGAGCAGTTCTTC. Its translation is CASSYSGDPMSYNEQFF. The chain has TRBV6-5 and TRBJ2-1; D is unclear. This CDR3 has 17 residues. V was trimmed by 0 bases and J by 1 base, leaving 13 bases between them. Germline V CDR1 and CDR2: MNHEY, SVGAGI.

This clonotype occurred many times. The rearrangement uses TRBV18 and TRBJ1-6; D gene unclear. CDR1 KGHSH and CDR2 LQKENI come from the germline V gene. The CDR3 is 14 amino acids. Trimming removed 5 bases at V and 5 bases at J, with 10 bases between. CDR3 amino acids: CASSSLPNNSPLHF. CDR3 in DNA: TGTGCCAGCTCATCTCTCCCGAATAATTCACCCCTCCACTTT.

In its sample, this clonotype was seen many times. The genes are TRBV15 and TRBJ2-4; 7 bases line up with TRBD1. V dropped 3 bases and J dropped 4; count of bases not matched to a gene: 6. Germline CDR1 reads LNHNV; CDR2 reads YYDKDF (reference sequence). CDR3 size: 15 residues. CDR3 sequence: CATSRWGTAKNIQYF. The CDR3 region has the DNA TGTGCCACCAGCAGGTGGGGGACAGCGAAAAACATTCAGTACTTC.

This clonotype was counted at least ten times. V is TRBV28 and J is TRBJ2-7; D possibly corresponds to TRBD2 (7 bases). Germline loops: CDR1 MDHEN, CDR2 SYDVKM. The V gene lost 6 bases and the J gene lost 4 bases, with 16 bases spanning the gap. This CDR3 is built from 14 residues. CDR3 sequence: CASSLEGGSYEQYF. For the CDR3, the DNA is TGTGCCAGCAGCCTGGAGGGGGGGAGTTACGAGCAGTACTTC.

The rearrangement links TRBV6-1 to TRBJ2-5; 14 nucleotides line up with TRBD2. Germline CDR1 and CDR2: MNHNS and SASEGT. The V and J ends lost 6 bases and 2 bases, in that order; junction bases with no gene match: 14. This CDR3 comprises 19 residues. CDR3 protein: CASSPAWTSGRRLQETQYF. DNA of the CDR3: TGTGCCAGCAGCCCCGCTTGGACTAGCGGGAGGCGGTTGCAAGAGACCCAGTACTTC.

The J gene is TRBJ2-7, the V gene TRBV7-9; 16 bases align to TRBD2. The trim removed 5 bases at V and 1 base at J, leaving 14 bases unmatched. CDR1 and CDR2 (germline): SEHNR, FQNEAQ (reference sequence). The CDR3 is 20 residues long. CDR3 nucleotide sequence: TGTGCCAGCAGCACAACCGGGACTAGCGGGAGGGCGAGGGGGTCCTACGAGCAGTACGTC. Amino acid sequence: CASSTTGTSGRARGSYEQYV.

In this sample, this clonotype turned up many times. This chain joins TRBV2 and TRBJ2-3; TRBD2 matches at 8 bases. V lost 5 bases and J lost 3; bases outside the gene matches: 10. CDR1 is SNHLY and CDR2 is FYNNEI in the germline V gene. The CDR3 loop spans 16 amino acids. The CDR3 here is CASSLLTPGGTDTQYF. The CDR3 region has the DNA TGTGCCAGCAGTCTCCTGACTCCGGGAGGGACAGATACGCAGTATTTT.

As concerns this clonotype: Likely a read error: the CDR3 ends without its conserved phenylalanine or tryptophan. This sequence joins TRBV20-1 and TRBJ2-1, with 8 positions matching TRBD2. The CDR3 runs 15 residues. Germline-derived CDR1 and CDR2 are DFQATT and SNEGSKA (reference sequence). V dropped 0 bases and J dropped 2; count of bases not matched to a gene: 3. The DNA of the CDR3 is TGCAGTGCTAGAGATAGGGGACTAGCCTACAATGAGCAGTTCCTC. It yields the protein CSARDRGLAYNEQFL.

The sample holds many counts of this clonotype. The rearrangement links TRBV3-1 to TRBJ1-1; TRBD1 matches at 10 bases. The germline V gene has CDR1 LGHDT and CDR2 YNNKEL (reference sequence). Trimming took 3 bases from V and 4 from J; bases not matched to a gene: 5. The CDR3 loop spans 15 amino acids. The CDR3 DNA sequence: TGTGCCAGCAGCCATGAGGACAGGGGGACCACTGAAGCTTTCTTT. It is translated as CASSHEDRGTTEAFF.

The chain joins TRBV5-4 to TRBJ2-5; D tentatively fits TRBD1 or TRBD2 (5 bases each). The CDR3 sequence is 13 residues long. The ends were cut back, 7 bases at V and 2 bases at J, with 12 bases in the middle. Germline V gives CDR1 SGHNT, CDR2 YYREEE (reference sequence). For the CDR3, the DNA is TGTGCCAGCCACCGGGACCAACAAGAGACCCAGTACTTC. Protein sequence: CASHRDQQETQYF.

V usage is TRBV27 and J usage is TRBJ2-3; 12 bases map to TRBD2. CDR1 is MNHEY and CDR2 is SMNVEV in the germline V gene (reference sequence). The CDR3 sequence is 17 residues long. V was pared by 2 bases and J by 0 bases, with 3 bases of the junction left unmatched. The CDR3 sequence: CASSLSTSGGSTDTQYF. The CDR3 region has the DNA TGTGCCAGCAGTTTAAGCACTAGCGGGGGGAGCACAGATACGCAGTATTTT.

This clonotype was detected ten times or more. V and J are TRBV28 and TRBJ2-2, with 14 nucleotides matching TRBD2. The CDR3 runs 18 residues. Germline loops: CDR1 MDHEN, CDR2 SYDVKM. V was pared by 3 bases and J by 4 bases, with 7 bases of the junction left unmatched. DNA for the CDR3: TGTGCCAGCAGTTTCCAAGGACTAGCGGGGGGATTCACCGGGGAGCTGTTTTTT. It encodes CASSFQGLAGGFTGELFF.

The chain is built from TRBV4-3 and TRBJ1-2; TRBD1 might be the D (5 bases). With 6 bases removed from V and 8 bases from J, the gap between germline ends came to 16 bases. Germline values: CDR1 LGHNA, CDR2 YSLEER. This CDR3 is 13 amino acids long. CDR3 nucleotide sequence: TGCGCCAGCAGAGGAGGGGCTCCCGAAGGCTACACCTTC. The encoded protein is CASRGGAPEGYTF.

V is TRBV28 and J is TRBJ2-7, with D uncertain. Germline loops: CDR1 MDHEN, CDR2 SYDVKM. The CDR3 totals 13 residues. V was cut by 4 bases and J by 2 bases, with 9 bases left in between. CDR3 protein: CASSYSVAYEQYF. The CDR3 DNA reads as TGTGCCAGCAGTTACTCCGTTGCCTACGAGCAGTACTTC.

This clonotype was found many times. The chain uses TRBV6-1 and TRBJ2-1; maybe TRBD2 (5 bases). The CDR3 runs 15 residues. Germline CDR1 reads MNHNS; CDR2 reads SASEGT. V was shortened by 6 bases and J by 7 bases, with 19 bases between the two germline ends. CDR3 DNA: TGTGCCAGCAGAGCAACTAGTTCTTTGTGGAATGAGCAGTTCTTC. It encodes CASRATSSLWNEQFF.

Many counts were recorded for this clonotype. CDR3 sequence reads: CASSRLAGVLNEQFF. CDR3 nucleotides: TGTGCCAGCAGCCGACTAGCGGGGGTATTAAATGAGCAGTTCTTC. The rearrangement uses TRBV14 and TRBJ2-1; 12 positions match TRBD2. The CDR3 loop spans 15 amino acids. CDR1 is SGHDN, CDR2 FVKESK, per germline. V was clipped by 4 bases and J by 7 bases; unmatched bases: 5. Looking up the rest from reference TRBV14 and TRBJ2-1 gives the full variable domain: EAGVTQFPSHSVIEKGQTVTLRCDPISGHDNLYWYRRVMGKEIKFLLHFVKESKQDESGMPNNRFLAERTGGTYSTLKVQPAELEDSGVYFCASSRLAGVLNEQFFGPGTRLTVL.

In its sample, this clonotype was seen many times. DNA of the CDR3: TGTGCCACCAGCAGTTCCCCTGGAGGGGGGGTAAAACTGTTTTTT. It codes for CATSSSPGGGVKLFF. The chain recombines TRBV15 with TRBJ1-4; D possibly corresponds to TRBD1 (6 bases). The CDR3 consists of 15 residues. Germline V gene lookup returns CDR1 LNHNV and CDR2 YYDKDF (reference sequence). The V end was cut by 3 bases, the J end by 10 bases, with 18 bases between. The whole variable domain, filled in from reference TRBV15 and TRBJ1-4, reads DAMVIQNPRYQVTQFGKPVTLSCSQTLNHNVMYWYQQKSSQAPKLLFHYYDKDFNNEADTPDNFQSRRPNTSFCFLDIRSPGLGDTAMYLCATSSSPGGGVKLFFGSGTQLSVL.

This clonotype was seen only a few times. The genes are TRBV20-1 and TRBJ1-6; the match to TRBD1 covers 9 bases. The CDR3 runs to 16 residues. V lost 1 base, J lost 6 bases, and 7 bases stayed unmatched. Germline loops: CDR1 DFQATT, CDR2 SNEGSKA (reference sequence). The CDR3 sequence is CSARGGTGWTNSPLHF. CDR3 DNA sequence: TGCAGTGCTAGAGGGGGGACAGGGTGGACTAATTCACCCCTCCACTTT.

The chain employs TRBV19 and TRBJ1-2; unclear D gene. The germline V gene has CDR1 LNHDA and CDR2 SQIVND (reference sequence). The V end lost 5 bases, the J end lost 1 base, and 8 bases lay between the germline ends. The CDR3 is made up of 13 amino acids. CDR3 DNA: TGTGCCAGTAGTTCTGACGGTAACTATGGCTACACCTTC. This sequence encodes CASSSDGNYGYTF.

The table lists this clonotype with many counts. The genes are TRBV18 and TRBJ2-5; weak D call: TRBD1 (7 bases). CDR3 length: 15 amino acids. V gave up 5 bases and J gave up 1 base, with 14 bases separating them. The germline CDR1 and CDR2 sequences are KGHSH and LQKENI. The CDR3 DNA is TGTGCCAGCTCAGCGGGACAGAACATCCAAGAGACCCAGTACTTC. Its protein is CASSAGQNIQETQYF.

This clonotype was observed a handful of times. CDR3 nucleotides: TGTGCCACCAGCAGAGATCGTTTCAAGGGTTATAGCAATCAGCCCCAGCATTTT. Its protein product is CATSRDRFKGYSNQPQHF. The rearrangement uses TRBV15 and TRBJ1-5; D unresolved. The CDR3 has 18 residues. The germline V gene has CDR1 LNHNV and CDR2 YYDKDF (reference sequence). V lost 0 bases to trimming and J lost 0 bases, with 15 bases between them.

Ten or more counts support this clonotype. The V gene is TRBV27, the J gene TRBJ1-4; 8 bases map to TRBD1. Germline V gene lookup returns CDR1 MNHEY and CDR2 SMNVEV (reference sequence). This CDR3 is built from 15 residues. V gave up 5 bases and J gave up 8 bases; unmatched junction bases: 10. CDR3 bases: TGTGCCAGCAGTCCCCGGACAGGGATAAGCGAAAAACTGTTTTTT. Translating it yields CASSPRTGISEKLFF.

This clonotype was seen only once. A read error is likely here: a far larger clone is one base away. The chain joins TRBV6-9 to TRBJ1-5, with 10 bases matching TRBD1. V trimming: 4 bases; J trimming: 0 bases; junction bases outside the gene matches: 3. The CDR3 contains 16 residues. Germline loops: CDR1 MNHGY, CDR2 SVAAGI. Here the CDR3 reads CASSCRDRGSNQPQHF. CDR3 coding DNA: TGTGCCAGCAGTTGCCGGGACAGGGGTAGCAATCAGCCCCAGCATTTT.

This clonotype was counted between two and nine times. The chain links TRBV9 to TRBJ2-7; tentative D call: TRBD2 (5 bases). Deletions cut 4 bases from V and 0 bases from J, with 11 bases between. Germline V gene data show CDR1 as SGDLS and CDR2 as YYNGEE. The CDR3 is 14 amino acids. CDR3 coding DNA: TGTGCCAGCAGCCTCCTGGACTTCTCCTACGAGCAGTACTTC. It yields the protein CASSLLDFSYEQYF.

This clonotype was picked up many times. The genes are TRBV5-5 and TRBJ2-3; 12 bases line up with TRBD2. This CDR3 contains 20 residues. After removal of 5 bases from V and 3 bases from J, the junction contained 19 bases not matched to a gene. Looked up from germline, CDR1 is SGHKS and CDR2 is YYEKEE (reference sequence). The CDR3 sequence: CASRPPGLAGSGGATDTQYF. DNA of the CDR3: TGTGCCAGCAGGCCACCGGGACTAGCGGGTTCCGGTGGGGCTACAGATACGCAGTATTTT.

In this sample, this clonotype turned up many times. The J gene is TRBJ2-5, the V gene TRBV13, with 11 bases matching TRBD2. Germline loops: CDR1 PRHDT, CDR2 FYEKMQ (reference sequence). The V and J ends lost 5 bases and 3 bases, in that order; junction bases with no gene match: 23. There are 21 residues in the CDR3. The CDR3 DNA reads TGTGCCAGCAGCCAATTCCTGGGACTAGCGGTTACTCGTAAGGCTAAAGAGACCCAGTACTTC. Its translation is CASSQFLGLAVTRKAKETQYF.